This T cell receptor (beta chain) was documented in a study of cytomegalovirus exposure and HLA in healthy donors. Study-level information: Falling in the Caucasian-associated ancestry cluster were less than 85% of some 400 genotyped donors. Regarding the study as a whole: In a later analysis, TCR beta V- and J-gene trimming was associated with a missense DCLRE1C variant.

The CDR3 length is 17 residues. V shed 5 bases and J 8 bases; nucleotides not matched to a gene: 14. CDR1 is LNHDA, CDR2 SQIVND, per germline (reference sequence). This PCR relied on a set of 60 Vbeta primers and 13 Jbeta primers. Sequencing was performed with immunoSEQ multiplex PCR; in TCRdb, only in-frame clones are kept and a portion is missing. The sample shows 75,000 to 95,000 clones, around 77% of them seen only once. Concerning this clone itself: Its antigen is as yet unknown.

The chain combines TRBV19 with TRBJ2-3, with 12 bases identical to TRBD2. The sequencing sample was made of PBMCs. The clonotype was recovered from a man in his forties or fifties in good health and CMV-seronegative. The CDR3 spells CASSQGRLAGALGTQYF. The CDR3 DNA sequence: TGTGCCAGTAGTCAGGGGAGACTAGCGGGGGCGCTGGGTACGCAGTATTTT.